Shown below are 28 T cell receptor beta chains from a single sample sequenced in a study of T cells after yellow fever vaccination. TCRdb called the 5' RACE reads again in MiXCR, with one record for every CDR3 protein. The sample lists about 260,000 distinct CDR3 sequences; roughly 13% were seen once. The source material was CD4+ T cells sorted from PBMCs, sampled 45 days after the yellow fever booster vaccination. All receptors derive from a man aged 25 to 40 who received the YFV17D yellow fever vaccine.

The chain joins TRBV3-1 to TRBJ1-1; no definite D call. This CDR3 spans 15 amino acids. The V end was cut by 3 bases, the J end by 5 bases, with 16 bases between. The germline gives CDR1 LGHDT, CDR2 YNNKEL (reference sequence). The CDR3 coding sequence is TGTGCCAGCAGCCATACCCCGGGAGTAAGGACTGAAGCTTTCTTT. Translation gives CASSHTPGVRTEAFF.

The table lists this clonotype with a few counts. The chain is built from TRBV5-4 and TRBJ2-7, with 9 positions matching TRBD1. V shed 4 bases, J shed 7 bases, and the junction held 12 bases outside the gene matches. The CDR3 is 15 residues long. Germline V CDR1 and CDR2: SGHNT, YYREEE (reference sequence). CDR3 region: CASSPGTGPSREQYF. In DNA, the CDR3 is TGTGCCAGCAGCCCGGGGACAGGGCCTTCTCGGGAGCAGTACTTC.

This clonotype has just a few counts. The gene calls are TRBV5-1 and TRBJ1-6; D gene unclear. The germline V gene encodes CDR1 SGHRS and CDR2 YFSETQ. The CDR3 is 17 amino acids. Trimming removed 3 bases from V and 8 bases from J, with 21 bases in between. The CDR3 bases are TGCGCCAGCAGCTCGAGCCAAGGACGGCGCGTAGATTCACCCCTCCACTTT. Translation gives CASSSSQGRRVDSPLHF.

There are a few counts of this clonotype. The chain is built from TRBV24-1 and TRBJ2-2; D remains unclear. Deletions cut 5 bases from V and 5 bases from J, with 5 bases between. Germline V gene lookup returns CDR1 KGHDR and CDR2 SFDVKD. The CDR3 runs 12 residues. DNA for the CDR3: TGTGCCACCAGTGGTTCTACCGGGGAGCTGTTTTTT. Translated: CATSGSTGELFF.

This clonotype occurred many times. The chain employs TRBV20-1 and TRBJ2-3; no firm D call. Germline CDR1 DFQATT, CDR2 SNEGSKA (reference sequence). The germline V and J ends were trimmed by 5 bases and 0 bases, with 9 bases remaining between them. The length of the CDR3 is 13 residues. The chain's CDR3 is CSAPAVSTDTQYF. The CDR3 DNA sequence: TGCAGTGCTCCAGCCGTGAGCACAGATACGCAGTATTTT.

This chain links TRBV5-4 with TRBJ2-4, with 8 positions matching TRBD1. Looked up from germline, CDR1 is SGHNT and CDR2 is YYREEE (reference sequence). After removal of 3 bases from V and 1 base from J, the junction contained 6 bases not matched to a gene. The CDR3 totals 16 residues. The CDR3 is CASSYPGGTAKNIQYF. CDR3 nucleotides: TGTGCCAGCAGCTACCCAGGGGGCACGGCCAAAAACATTCAGTACTTC.

J is TRBJ2-3 and V is TRBV7-2; D not resolved. V lost 2 bases, J lost 8 bases, and 14 bases lay in between. The CDR3 spans 14 residues. Germline V gene sequence: CDR1 SGHTA, CDR2 FQGNSA. The CDR3 DNA reads as TGTGCCAGCAGCTTATCGGAAGCGTTAGGTACGCAGTATTTT. Amino acid sequence: CASSLSEALGTQYF.

The chain uses TRBV5-1 and TRBJ2-7, with 15 nucleotides matching TRBD2. This CDR3 is built from 13 residues. Germline values: CDR1 SGHRS, CDR2 YFSETQ. V shed 7 bases, J shed 4 bases, and the junction held 0 bases outside the gene matches. CDR3: CASGTSGRYEQYF. DNA for the CDR3: TGCGCCAGCGGGACTAGCGGGAGGTACGAGCAGTACTTC.

This clonotype came up a few times. CDR3 DNA sequence: TGTGCCAGCACCCGTTCACAGGTTCCCGGGGAGCTGTTTTTT. As protein: CASTRSQVPGELFF. The rearrangement joins TRBV28 to TRBJ2-2; D is perhaps TRBD1 (5 bases). Trimming took 7 bases from V and 6 from J, leaving 15 bases between them. The CDR3 totals 14 residues. Germline V gene lookup returns CDR1 MDHEN and CDR2 SYDVKM. The complete variable domain, with remaining parts taken from reference TRBV28 and TRBJ2-2, reads DVKVTQSSRYLVKRTGEKVFLECVQDMDHENMFWYRQDPGLGLRLIYFSYDVKMKEKGDIPEGYSVSREKKERFSLILESASTNQTSMYLCASTRSQVPGELFFGEGSRLTVL.

This clonotype appeared a few times. The chain links TRBV12-3 or TRBV12-4 to TRBJ1-5; TRBD1 matches at 11 bases. Trimming removed 5 bases from V and 6 bases from J; junction bases left unmatched: 9. The CDR3 covers 16 residues. The CDR3 reads CASSSRDRGMVQPQHF. The CDR3, as DNA: TGTGCCAGCAGTAGCAGGGACAGGGGGATGGTTCAGCCCCAGCATTTT.

The CDR3 DNA reads TGTGCCACCAGCAATGACAGGGCGCAGGGGACCCAGTACTTC. Protein sequence: CATSNDRAQGTQYF. The rearrangement uses TRBV15 and TRBJ2-5; 7 bases fit TRBD1. Germline loops: CDR1 LNHNV, CDR2 YYDKDF (reference sequence). The trim removed 4 bases at V and 7 bases at J, leaving 9 bases unmatched. The CDR3 is made up of 14 amino acids.

CDR3 sequence reads: CASSPLGQATQYF. The CDR3 bases are TGTGCCAGCTCACCCCTAGGACAAGCAACGCAGTATTTT. The chain employs TRBV18 and TRBJ2-3, with a weak D call TRBD1 (5 bases). Germline V gene lookup returns CDR1 KGHSH and CDR2 LQKENI. V shed 3 bases and J shed 9 bases, with 13 bases lying between them. The CDR3 runs to 13 residues.

This chain uses TRBV27 with TRBJ2-5; 12 bases are a match to TRBD1. The junction had 6 bases not matched to a gene; V was cut back by 5 bases and J by 5 bases. The CDR3 extends over 15 amino acids. Looked up from germline, CDR1 is MNHEY and CDR2 is SMNVEV (reference sequence). The CDR3 DNA is TGTGCCAGCAGTGATAGGGACAGGGGGCTTGAGACCCAGTACTTC. Its protein product is CASSDRDRGLETQYF.

This clonotype appeared a few times. The chain joins TRBV20-1 to TRBJ2-3; D unclear. Germline V gene lookup returns CDR1 DFQATT and CDR2 SNEGSKA (reference sequence). This CDR3 comprises 15 residues. V was cut by 7 bases and J by 4 bases, with 21 bases left in between. The CDR3 sequence: CSVPRLTTDPDTQYF. For the CDR3, the DNA is TGCAGTGTTCCGAGGCTTACTACAGACCCAGATACGCAGTATTTT.

The V and J genes are TRBV7-2 and TRBJ2-3; weak D call: TRBD2 (6 bases). Trimming pared 7 bases from V and 3 bases from J, leaving 14 bases between. The germline V gene encodes CDR1 SGHTA and CDR2 FQGNSA. This CDR3 is 14 amino acids long. The CDR3 bases are TGTGCCAGCACCAGATGGGGGGAAACAGATACGCAGTATTTT. Encoded protein: CASTRWGETDTQYF.

The CDR3 DNA follows: TGTGCCACCAGCAGACACCCAGGGGGAAACACCATATATTTT. Protein product: CATSRHPGGNTIYF. The chain is built from TRBV15 and TRBJ1-3, with D possibly TRBD1 on 5 matching bases. The ends were cut back, 2 bases at V and 4 bases at J, with 9 bases in the middle. CDR3 size: 14 residues. Germline loops: CDR1 LNHNV, CDR2 YYDKDF (reference sequence).

This clonotype was recorded many times. The chain has TRBV6-5 and TRBJ2-1, with D perhaps assigned TRBD1 or TRBD2 (6 bases each). This CDR3 region has 16 residues. Germline-derived CDR1 and CDR2 are MNHEY and SVGAGI. V shed 1 base and J shed 3 bases, with 13 bases lying between them. The CDR3 sequence: CASSYFLGGGYNEQFF. The DNA of the CDR3 is TGTGCCAGCAGTTACTTTCTAGGGGGAGGCTACAATGAGCAGTTCTTC.

This chain links TRBV5-1 with TRBJ2-1; no clear D. V was trimmed by 6 bases and J by 4 bases, leaving 14 bases between them. Germline V gives CDR1 SGHRS, CDR2 YFSETQ. This CDR3 has 14 residues. DNA for the CDR3: TGCGCCAGCAACCCCGGATCCCCTTACAATGAGCAGTTCTTC. Translated, it gives CASNPGSPYNEQFF.

The chain has TRBV20-1 and TRBJ2-1, with 10 bases fitting TRBD2. This CDR3 comprises 13 residues. Germline V gene sequence: CDR1 DFQATT, CDR2 SNEGSKA (reference sequence). Unmatched junction bases numbered 5, after V lost 3 bases and J lost 9 bases. The CDR3 region is CSARVAGGGEQFF. As DNA, the CDR3 is TGCAGTGCTAGGGTAGCGGGAGGTGGTGAGCAGTTCTTC.

This clonotype was observed a handful of times. A read error may produce the germline difference seen at one junction end. CDR3 sequence reads: CASSSKAWEQETQYF. The CDR3 nucleotides read TGTGCTAGCAGCTCGAAGGCTTGGGAGCAAGAGACCCAGTACTTC. The chain carries TRBV7-7 and TRBJ2-5; tentatively, D is TRBD2 (5 bases). Germline V gives CDR1 SSHAT, CDR2 FNYEAQ (reference sequence). The CDR3 runs 15 residues.

The CDR3 nucleotides read TGCGCCAGCAGTTCCGGGACAGGGTTAAGCGTCGGTGAAAAACTGTTTTTT. Protein: CASSSGTGLSVGEKLFF. The chain joins TRBV5-1 to TRBJ1-4, with TRBD1 matching 9 bases. V shed 5 bases and J 7 bases; nucleotides not matched to a gene: 15. The CDR3 has 17 amino acids. Per the germline V gene, CDR1 is SGHRS and CDR2 is YFSETQ.

This clonotype was counted between two and nine times. This chain uses TRBV5-1 with TRBJ2-7; D possibly matches TRBD1 or TRBD2 (8 bases each). This CDR3 spans 16 amino acids. Trimming stripped 4 bases from V and 1 base from J, with 18 bases between. Per the germline V gene, CDR1 is SGHRS and CDR2 is YFSETQ. This CDR3 is CASSQGASGFSYEQYF. The CDR3 DNA is TGCGCCAGCAGCCAGGGGGCTAGCGGGTTTTCCTACGAGCAGTACTTC.

This clonotype has at least ten counts. This chain connects TRBV18 to TRBJ2-4; the D is unclear. There are 12 residues in the CDR3. Between the trimmed V and J ends, which lost 6 bases and 5 bases, there was a span of 8 bases. Germline V gene lookup returns CDR1 KGHSH and CDR2 LQKENI. The CDR3, as DNA: TGTGCCAGCTCCCCTAGGGAAAACATTCAGTACTTC. Its translation is CASSPRENIQYF.

This clonotype has only a few counts. The V gene is TRBV6-2 or TRBV6-3, the J gene TRBJ1-1; no firm D call. Germline CDR1 and CDR2: MNHEY and SVGEGT. V was trimmed by 1 base and J by 3 bases, leaving 9 bases between them. The CDR3 is 14 residues long. CDR3 sequence (DNA): TGTGCCAGCAGTTACTTGGGCCCGGACACTGAAGCTTTCTTT. Its protein product is CASSYLGPDTEAFF.

This clonotype has just a few counts. CDR3 bases: TGCAGTACCTCGGCGGGAGCGGGAGGGATATGGTCCTACAATGAGCAGTTCTTC. Its translation: CSTSAGAGGIWSYNEQFF. V gene TRBV20-1 combines with J gene TRBJ2-1; 10 bases line up with TRBD2. Germline CDR1 and CDR2: DFQATT and SNEGSKA (reference sequence). V gave up 8 bases and J gave up 1 base; unmatched junction bases: 17. This CDR3 region has 18 residues.

To note about this clonotype: This may stem from a read error, because a much larger clone lies one nucleotide away. The chain employs TRBV20-1 and TRBJ2-1; D may be TRBD2 (6 bases). This CDR3 comprises 17 residues. Germline V CDR1 and CDR2: DFQATT, SNEGSKA (reference sequence). Trimming took 1 base from V and 0 from J, leaving 16 bases between them. The DNA for the CDR3 is TGCAGTGCTAGAGTTCTAGCGAGAGGGGCCTCCTACAATGAGCAGTTCTTC. Translated: CSARVLARGASYNEQFF.

The chain has TRBV10-3 and TRBJ2-7; 7 nucleotides agree with TRBD1. V lost 1 base, J lost 7 bases, and 10 bases stayed unmatched. Germline-derived CDR1 and CDR2 are ENHRY and SYGVKD. The CDR3 sequence is 15 residues long. CDR3 DNA: TGTGCCATCAGTGAGTTCGAAGGGGACAGATCTGAGCAGTACTTC. It yields the protein CAISEFEGDRSEQYF.

This clonotype was counted between two and nine times. J is TRBJ2-7 and V is TRBV19; D possibly corresponds to TRBD1 (6 bases). The CDR3 sequence is 13 residues long. Trimming removed 4 bases at V and 2 bases at J, with 9 bases between. Germline-derived CDR1 and CDR2 are LNHDA and SQIVND (reference sequence). The CDR3 sequence: CASSNGQTYEQYF. CDR3 coding DNA: TGTGCCAGTAGTAACGGACAGACCTACGAGCAGTACTTC.